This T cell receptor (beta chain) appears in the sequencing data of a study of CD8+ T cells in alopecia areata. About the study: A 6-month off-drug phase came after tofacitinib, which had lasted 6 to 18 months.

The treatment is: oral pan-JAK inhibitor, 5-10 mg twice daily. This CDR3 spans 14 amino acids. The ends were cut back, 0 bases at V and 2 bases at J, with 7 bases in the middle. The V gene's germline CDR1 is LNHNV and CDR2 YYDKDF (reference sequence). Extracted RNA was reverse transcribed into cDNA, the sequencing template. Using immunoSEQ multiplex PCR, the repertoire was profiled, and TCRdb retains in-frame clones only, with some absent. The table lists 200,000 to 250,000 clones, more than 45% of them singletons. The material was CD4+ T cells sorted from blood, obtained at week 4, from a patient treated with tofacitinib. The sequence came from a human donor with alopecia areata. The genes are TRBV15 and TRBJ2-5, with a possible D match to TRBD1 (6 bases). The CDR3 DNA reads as TGTGCCACCAGCAGAGACAGGGGTCAAGAGACCCAGTACTTC. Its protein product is CATSRDRGQETQYF.